Listed below are T cell receptor beta chains from one sample, sequenced in a study of molecular identifiers for immune sequencing clone quantification. TCRdb itself ran the PCR reads through MiXCR, one entry per CDR3 protein. The sample contains over 600,000 distinct CDR3 sequences, just under 20% of which appear only once. Material: naive CD8+ T cells from blood, with Jurkat cell RNA spiked in. The receptors come from a human donor in good health. Some libraries in this study had Jurkat cell RNA spiked in. Each CDR3 is given with its conserved first and last residue. Fields, in order: D gene, V gene, J gene, clone size, CDR3 DNA, CDR3 protein. D genes are given only for firm matches. For some rows the clone size is stated as once, few or many, or as a class when expanded; others skip it.

>.|TRBV20-1|TRBJ2-2|.
TGCAGTGCTAGAGATTACAGCTCCGGGGAGCTGTTTTTT
CSARDYSSGELFF
>.|TRBV11-2|TRBJ1-1|many
TGTGCCAGCAGCTTCTTCGCCGGTGCTGAAGCTTTCTTT
CASSFFAGAEAFF
>.|TRBV7-6|TRBJ1-2|many
TGTGCCAGCAGCTTAGAGGCAGGTATTAACTATGGCTACACCTTC
CASSLEAGINYGYTF
>.|TRBV6-6|TRBJ1-5|many
TGTGCCAGCATTAAGGGGGATAGCAATCAGCCCCAGCATTTT
CASIKGDSNQPQHF
>.|TRBV29-1|TRBJ2-1|many
TGCAGCGTTGAAGGATTACCAGCGGCCAATGAGCAGTTCTTC
CSVEGLPAANEQFF
>.|TRBV30|TRBJ1-5|.
TGTGCCCGGAGTATTTATAATCGGCCCCAGCATTTT
CARSIYNRPQHF
>TRBD1|TRBV6-1|TRBJ1-4|.
TGTGCCAGCAGCCCCAGTACCGGGACAGCGTTGCGGGCTAATGAAAAACTGTTTTTT
CASSPSTGTALRANEKLFF
>.|TRBV28|TRBJ2-3|many
TGTGCCAGCAGTACCCGACAGCGCGGGGTCTGGTTCGCAGATACGCAGTATTTT
CASSTRQRGVWFADTQYF
>.|TRBV21-1|TRBJ2-2|many
TGTGCCAGCAGCAAAGGGCCCCCCGACGAGCTGTTTTTT
CASSKGPPDELFF
>TRBD1|TRBV4-1|TRBJ1-5|many
TGCGCCAGCAGCCCCGACAGGGGATACCAGCCCCAGCATTTT
CASSPDRGYQPQHF
>.|TRBV6-2/TRBV6-3|TRBJ1-5|many
TGTGCCAGCAGTTACAGTTCGGTAAATGCTAGGAGCAATCAGCCCCAGCATTTT
CASSYSSVNARSNQPQHF
>.|TRBV6-5|TRBJ2-3|many
TGTGCCAGCAGCCCCGGGTATACGCAGTATTTT
CASSPGYTQYF
>.|TRBV27|TRBJ2-7|many
TGCGCCAGCAGCTTGGGGGCCGAGCAGTACTTC
CASSLGAEQYF
>.|TRBV9|TRBJ2-3|many
TGTGCCAGCAGCGTAACAGGTACTAGCAATGGAGATACGCAGTATTTT
CASSVTGTSNGDTQYF
>TRBD2|TRBV9|TRBJ2-3|many
TGTGCCAGCAGCGTACTAGCGGGCACAGATACGCAGTATTTT
CASSVLAGTDTQYF
>.|TRBV7-2|TRBJ1-6|many
TGTGCCAGCAGCTTAGTGGCTAATTCACCCCTCCACTTT
CASSLVANSPLHF
>TRBD2|TRBV11-3|TRBJ2-1|.
TGTGCCAGCAGTTCCGAATGGGGACTAGCGGGAGGGTCCCTTTACAATGAGCAGTTCTTC
CASSSEWGLAGGSLYNEQFF
>.|TRBV5-4|TRBJ1-5|many
TGTGCCAGCAGCTTGGGGGGCGAGAGCAATCAGCCCCAGCATTTT
CASSLGGESNQPQHF
>TRBD1|TRBV11-2|TRBJ2-7|few
TGTGCCAGCGGGGGCGGGACAGGTACCTACGAGCAGTACTTC
CASGGGTGTYEQYF
>TRBD1|TRBV7-9|TRBJ2-3|many
TGTGCCAGCAGCTATAAGGACAGGTCTACGGGCACAGATACGCAGTATTTT
CASSYKDRSTGTDTQYF
>TRBD2|TRBV4-3|TRBJ2-2|.
TGCGCCAGCAGCCAAGAAGTAGCGGGAGTTGGCACCGGGGAGCTGTTTTTT
CASSQEVAGVGTGELFF
>TRBD2|TRBV19|TRBJ2-7|.
TGTGCCAGTAGTATAGGACTAGCGATGTACGAGCAGTACTTC
CASSIGLAMYEQYF
>.|TRBV5-1|TRBJ2-7|many
TGCGCCAGCAGATCTGGACAAGGCGAGCAGTACTTC
CASRSGQGEQYF
>.|TRBV4-3|TRBJ1-3|few
TGCGCCAGCAGCCAAGCCATGGGGGGGGGAAACACCATATATTTT
CASSQAMGGGNTIYF
>.|TRBV6-5|TRBJ2-4|.
TGTGCCAGCAGTTACTCGATTTCGGAAGCTCTAAAAAACATTCAGTACTTC
CASSYSISEALKNIQYF
>TRBD2|TRBV9|TRBJ2-3|many
TGTGCCAGCAGCGTGAGTACTAGCGGGAGGACGGATACGCAGTATTTT
CASSVSTSGRTDTQYF
>.|TRBV12-3/TRBV12-4|TRBJ1-1|many
TGTGCCAGCAGTTTAGGGTATTCTGAAGCTTTCTTT
CASSLGYSEAFF
>TRBD1|TRBV6-2/TRBV6-3|TRBJ2-7|.
TGTGCCAGCAGTTCACTACCCCGACAGGGCGAACCCTACGAGCAGTACTTC
CASSSLPRQGEPYEQYF
>.|TRBV5-6|TRBJ1-2|many
TGTGCCAGCAGCTTGGAGGACAGTAACTATGGCTACACCTTC
CASSLEDSNYGYTF
>.|TRBV7-9|TRBJ2-1|.
TGTGCCAGCAGCTACGCGGTGGCGGGGAGCTACAATGAGCAGTTCTTC
CASSYAVAGSYNEQFF
>.|TRBV11-2|TRBJ2-7|many
TGTGCCAGCAGATATGGCGGCGCTTACGAGCAGTACTTC
CASRYGGAYEQYF
>TRBD1|TRBV7-3|TRBJ2-5|many
TGTGCCAGCAGCTACCGGGACAGAGTTCAAGAGACCCAGTACTTC
CASSYRDRVQETQYF
>TRBD1|TRBV4-1|TRBJ2-7|many
TGCGCCAGCAGCCTTGGACAGGGGGCACCCTACGAGCAGTACTTC
CASSLGQGAPYEQYF
>.|TRBV6-5|TRBJ2-5|many
TGTGCCAGCAGCCCCTCCAATTCGCAAGAGACCCAGTACTTC
CASSPSNSQETQYF
>.|TRBV19|TRBJ2-2|many
TGTGCCAGTAGTATGGCCCCGAACACCGGGGAGCTGTTTTTT
CASSMAPNTGELFF
>.|TRBV7-2|TRBJ2-7|many
TGTGCCAGCAACTCAGGCCACGAGCAGTACTTC
CASNSGHEQYF
>.|TRBV2|TRBJ2-5|many
TGTGCCAGCAGTGAAAGCAGGAGCCTTCAAGAGACCCAGTACTTC
CASSESRSLQETQYF
>.|TRBV10-3|TRBJ2-5|few
TGTGCCATCAGTGAGATGCTAGTGGAAGAGACCCAGTACTTC
CAISEMLVEETQYF
>.|TRBV28|TRBJ1-1|many
TGTGCCAGCAGCCTTCATGGGGAGATGAACACTGAAGCTTTCTTT
CASSLHGEMNTEAFF
>.|TRBV7-6|TRBJ2-7|many
TGTGCCCGGCCGGTTGGTACGGATGGGAAGCAGTACTTC
CARPVGTDGKQYF
>.|TRBV28|TRBJ1-1|many
TGTGCCAGCAGTTCTACCCCCGACAGGGAAGCTTTCTTT
CASSSTPDREAFF
>.|TRBV7-9|TRBJ1-2|.
TGTGCCAGCAGCCTTCCGGACGTCAATGGCTACACCTTC
CASSLPDVNGYTF
>.|TRBV4-1|TRBJ2-1|few
TGCGCCAGCAGCCAAGATATGACAGCGCAGTTCTTC
CASSQDMTAQFF
>TRBD2|TRBV28|TRBJ2-1|.
TGTGCCAGCAGTTTCACCCCTAGCGGGAGATACAATGAGCAGTTCTTC
CASSFTPSGRYNEQFF
>TRBD2|TRBV27|TRBJ2-7|.
TGTGCCAGCAGTTTATCCTGGAGGACTAGCTTCGACGAGCAGTACTTC
CASSLSWRTSFDEQYF
>.|TRBV30|TRBJ1-5|few
TGTGCCTGGAGTGGAGCCATCCAGGGCCAGCCCCAGCATTTT
CAWSGAIQGQPQHF
>.|TRBV11-2|TRBJ2-7|.
TGTGCCAGCAGCTGGCGGGGGTCGAGGGGGTACGAGCAGTACTTC
CASSWRGSRGYEQYF
>.|TRBV28|TRBJ2-7|many
TGTGCCAGCAGTGTGACCGGTGACACGTACTACGAGCAGTACTTC
CASSVTGDTYYEQYF
>TRBD2|TRBV24-1|TRBJ2-2|.
TGTGCCACCAGTGATTTACTAGCGGGCGGGGAGCTGTTTTTT
CATSDLLAGGELFF
>.|TRBV14|TRBJ1-3|many
TGTGCCAGCAGCCACGACAGTAACTCTGGAAACACCATATATTTT
CASSHDSNSGNTIYF
>.|TRBV6-2/TRBV6-3|TRBJ2-7|many
TGTGCCAGCAGTTCGACACGCGGGGCCGAGCAGTACTTC
CASSSTRGAEQYF
>.|TRBV29-1|TRBJ1-1|many
TGCAGCGTTGAGCTTACTGAAGCTTTCTTT
CSVELTEAFF
>TRBD1|TRBV28|TRBJ2-4|many
TGTGCCAGCAGTTTTCTGGACAGGGGAAACATTCAGTACTTC
CASSFLDRGNIQYF
>TRBD1|TRBV27|TRBJ2-7|many
TGTGCCAGCAGTTTAATGGGACAGGGTTTTTGGGAGCAGTACTTC
CASSLMGQGFWEQYF
>.|TRBV5-6|TRBJ2-7|many
TGTGCCAGCAGCTTGGTCTCCGAGCAGTACTTC
CASSLVSEQYF
>.|TRBV9|TRBJ2-7|many
TGTGCCAGCAGCGCCGATGGAGGGGTGCACGAGCAGTACTTC
CASSADGGVHEQYF
>.|TRBV7-2|TRBJ2-1|many
TGTGCCAGCAGCTTAGGCGGTCAGGGGACCTACAATGAGCAGTTCTTC
CASSLGGQGTYNEQFF
>.|TRBV19|TRBJ1-5|few
TGTGCCAGTAGTATTACCTCCATGGGCAATCAGCCCCAGCATTTT
CASSITSMGNQPQHF
>.|TRBV19|TRBJ2-1|many
.
CASTSEGPFEQFF